Below are 15 T cell receptor beta chains sequenced from a single sample in a study of blood T cell repertoires in COVID-19. Repertoires were generated with immunoSEQ multiplex PCR, while TCRdb's copy carries only in-frame clones and drops some. The table includes roughly 100,000 clones, approximately 78% detected once. What was sequenced was peripheral blood. These receptors all stem from a woman older than 75 with acute or convalescent COVID-19.

The genes are TRBV5-4 and TRBJ2-1; D unresolved. Germline CDR1 SGHNT, CDR2 YYREEE (reference sequence). V was trimmed by 0 bases and J by 0 bases, leaving 10 bases between them. The CDR3 is made up of 16 amino acids. CDR3 DNA sequence: TGTGCCAGCAGCTTGGAGCTAGAACTCTCCTACAATGAGCAGTTCTTC. Translating it yields CASSLELELSYNEQFF. Full variable domain (remainder filled in from reference TRBV5-4 and TRBJ2-1): ETGVTQSPTHLIKTRGQQVTLRCSSQSGHNTVSWYQQALGQGPQFIFQYYREEENGRGNFPPRFSGLQFPNYSSELNVNALELDDSALYLCASSLELELSYNEQFFGPGTRLTVL.

V is TRBV12-3 or TRBV12-4 and J is TRBJ2-2, with no clear D. Trimming shortened V by 6 bases and J by 8 bases, and 10 bases separated the two germline ends. The CDR3 has 12 amino acids. The CDR3 reads CASSLTVGELFF. Here the CDR3 DNA reads TGTGCCAGCAGCCTAACCGTAGGGGAGCTGTTTTTT.

The chain joins TRBV6-2 or TRBV6-3 to TRBJ2-1, with a possible D match to TRBD2 (6 bases). Germline V gene sequence: CDR1 MNHEY, CDR2 SVGEGT. The V end was cut by 6 bases, the J end by 7 bases, with 10 bases between. The CDR3 has 12 amino acids. The DNA of the CDR3 is TGTGCCAGCAGCCTTCGGGAGAATGAGCAGTTCTTC. Translating it yields CASSLRENEQFF.

This chain uses TRBV19 with TRBJ2-2; perhaps TRBD2 as D (5 bases). The germline V gene encodes CDR1 LNHDA and CDR2 SQIVND (reference sequence). This CDR3 contains 14 residues. Trimming removed 6 bases from V and 3 bases from J, with 11 bases in between. CDR3 protein: CASRGSGYTGELFF. CDR3 coding DNA: TGTGCCAGTAGGGGTTCGGGATACACCGGGGAGCTGTTTTTT.

The CDR3 is CASRSDQETQYF. The CDR3 nucleotides read TGTGCCAGCAGATCTGACCAAGAGACCCAGTACTTC. V is TRBV2 and J is TRBJ2-5, with D hard to call. The CDR3 has 12 amino acids. CDR1 is SNHLY and CDR2 is FYNNEI in the germline V gene. Trimming took 6 bases from V and 0 from J, leaving 5 bases between them. The variable domain in full, completed from reference TRBV2 and TRBJ2-5, reads EPEVTQTPSHQVTQMGQEVILRCVPISNHLYFYWYRQILGQKVEFLVSFYNNEISEKSEIFDDQFSVERPDGSNFTLKIRSTKLEDSAMYFCASRSDQETQYFGPGTRLLVL.

V gene TRBV29-1 combines with J gene TRBJ1-2, with D tentatively TRBD1 (6 bases). CDR3 size: 16 residues. Trimming pared 4 bases from V and 5 bases from J, leaving 23 bases between. The V gene's germline CDR1 is SQVTM and CDR2 ANQGSEA. This CDR3 reads CSVASPSGVVGYGYTF. The CDR3 coding sequence is TGCAGCGTTGCGTCACCTTCAGGGGTTGTGGGGTATGGCTACACCTTC.

CDR3 protein: CASRLEAYEQYV. The CDR3 coding sequence is TGTGCCAGCAGGCTAGAAGCCTACGAGCAGTACGTC. The genes are TRBV14 and TRBJ2-7; the D is unclear. Trimming left V 6 bases short and J 2 bases short, with 8 bases between. Germline V lookup: CDR1 SGHDN, CDR2 FVKESK. The length of the CDR3 is 12 residues.

The J gene is TRBJ2-2, the V gene TRBV9; possible D gene TRBD1, 8 bases. Germline CDR1 is SGDLS and CDR2 is YYNGEE. Trimming stripped 4 bases from V and 5 bases from J, with 18 bases between. This CDR3 spans 16 amino acids. This CDR3 is CASSPRAGQATGELFF. The CDR3 DNA is TGTGCCAGCAGCCCCCGAGCGGGACAGGCTACCGGGGAGCTGTTTTTT. Filled out from reference TRBV9 and TRBJ2-2, the complete variable domain reads DSGVTQTPKHLITATGQRVTLRCSPRSGDLSVYWYQQSLDQGLQFLIQYYNGEERAKGNILERFSAQQFPDLHSELNLSSLELGDSALYFCASSPRAGQATGELFFGEGSRLTVL.

The rearrangement joins TRBV27 to TRBJ2-2, with D perhaps TRBD1 (6 bases). The CDR3 totals 17 residues. The germline CDR1 and CDR2 sequences are MNHEY and SMNVEV (reference sequence). Deletions cut 5 bases from V and 2 bases from J, with 18 bases between. The CDR3 reads CASSAYGTRHNTGELFF. In nucleotides, the CDR3 is TGTGCCAGCAGTGCCTATGGGACACGACATAACACCGGGGAGCTGTTTTTT.

The chain is built from TRBV5-1 and TRBJ2-1, with TRBD2 matching 13 bases. Trimming at V came to 0 bases and at J to 8 bases, leaving 5 bases not matched to a gene. Germline V gene lookup returns CDR1 SGHRS and CDR2 YFSETQ. The CDR3 is 16 residues long. In DNA, the CDR3 is TGCGCCAGCAGCTTGGCACTAGCGGGAGGGGAAGATGAGCAGTTCTTC. Translation gives CASSLALAGGEDEQFF.

This clone has a single count. The V call is TRBV13, the J call TRBJ2-3; 10 positions agree with TRBD2. CDR1 PRHDT and CDR2 FYEKMQ come from the germline V gene (reference sequence). Trimming took 2 bases from V and 6 from J; bases not matched to a gene: 11. This CDR3 region has 17 residues. The CDR3: CASSLRGGGLASDTQYF. CDR3 DNA sequence: TGTGCCAGCAGCTTAAGAGGGGGGGGACTAGCGTCCGATACGCAGTATTTT.

The V gene is TRBV6-6, the J gene TRBJ2-7; D perhaps matches TRBD2 (6 bases). From germline, CDR1 is MNHNY and CDR2 SVGAGI (reference sequence). V was clipped by 2 bases and J by 0 bases, with 8 bases between them. This CDR3 has 14 residues. The CDR3 DNA reads as TGTGCCAGCAGTTACGCGGGGAGCTCCTACGAGCAGTACTTC. Encoded protein: CASSYAGSSYEQYF.

The chain joins TRBV5-1 to TRBJ2-1, with 14 bases that match TRBD2. Germline loops: CDR1 SGHRS, CDR2 YFSETQ. J lost 9 bases, V lost 4 bases, and 15 bases had no gene match. The CDR3 covers 18 residues. CDR3 sequence reads: CASSVRYPGTSGSGEQFF. The DNA of the CDR3 is TGCGCCAGCAGCGTGCGATACCCCGGGACTAGCGGGAGCGGTGAGCAGTTCTTC.

J is TRBJ2-2 and V is TRBV5-1; a weak D match, TRBD1 (5 bases). CDR3 length equals 16 residues. V lost 0 bases to trimming and J lost 4 bases, with 13 bases between them. Germline CDR1 reads SGHRS; CDR2 reads YFSETQ. The CDR3 loop reads CASSLAVGQTTGELFF. CDR3 in DNA: TGCGCCAGCAGCTTGGCCGTTGGACAAACCACCGGGGAGCTGTTTTTT.

V gene TRBV7-8 combines with J gene TRBJ2-3; possibly TRBD2 for D (6 bases). Per germline, CDR1 SGHVS and CDR2 FQNEAQ. V lost 2 bases to trimming and J lost 2 bases, with 14 bases between them. This CDR3 has 16 residues. The CDR3 reads CASSLYGGEDTDTQYF. The CDR3 region has the DNA TGTGCCAGCAGCTTATACGGGGGTGAAGACACAGATACGCAGTATTTT.